These 11 T cell receptor beta chains came from one sample sequenced in a study of PD-L1 blockade in urothelial cancer. Method: immunoSEQ multiplex PCR; TCRdb's copy keeps in-frame clones and lacks some. The data show more than 35,000 clones, roughly 86% seen once. The sample was PBMCs, taken around atezolizumab (anti-PD-L1) treatment. Source of these receptors: a man in his 70s with urothelial cancer.

This clone has only one observation. The chain employs TRBV28 and TRBJ2-1; 7 bases fit TRBD2. CDR3 length: 16 residues. The V and J ends lost 6 bases and 2 bases, in that order; junction bases with no gene match: 10. The germline CDR1 and CDR2 sequences are MDHEN and SYDVKM. CDR3 DNA sequence: TGTGCCAGCAGCCTAAACGGGGGAGGGCCCTACAATGAGCAGTTCTTC. Translated, it gives CASSLNGGGPYNEQFF.

This chain connects TRBV5-1 to TRBJ2-7, with TRBD2 identical over 7 bases. Germline CDR1 SGHRS, CDR2 YFSETQ. CDR3 length: 15 amino acids. The V gene end was trimmed by 0 bases and the J gene end by 4 bases; junction bases not matched to a gene: 7. CDR3 sequence (DNA): TGCGCCAGCAGCTTGGACGGCTCAGCGGGGTACGAGCAGTACTTC. Encoded protein: CASSLDGSAGYEQYF.

This clone showed up just a few times. The rearrangement joins TRBV6-4 to TRBJ1-5, with 7 positions matching TRBD1. There are 12 residues in the CDR3. The V segment lost 9 bases and the J segment 6 bases; nucleotides outside the gene matches: 5. Germline lookup yields CDR1 MRHNA and CDR2 SNTAGT. Written as DNA, the CDR3 is TGTGCCAGTAAACCAGGGGGTCAGCCCCAGCATTTT. Translated, it gives CASKPGGQPQHF.

The rearrangement uses TRBV15 and TRBJ1-2, with TRBD1 as a possible D gene (6 bases). Germline CDR1 LNHNV, CDR2 YYDKDF (reference sequence). CDR3 length: 14 residues. V lost 7 bases and J 4 bases, leaving 16 bases between the germline ends. This chain's CDR3 is CATTKKLDSYGYTF. The CDR3 DNA follows: TGTGCCACCACTAAAAAATTGGACAGCTATGGCTACACCTTC.

This clone occurred once. The chain links TRBV5-8 to TRBJ2-2; 8 nucleotides align to TRBD1. The V and J ends lost 4 bases and 5 bases, in that order; junction bases with no gene match: 7. The CDR3 has 15 residues. Germline V gene sequence: CDR1 SGHTS, CDR2 YDEGEE. CDR3 region: CASSKRTGLTGELFF. CDR3 DNA: TGTGCCAGCAGCAAGAGGACAGGGTTAACCGGGGAGCTGTTTTTT.

This clone was counted a single time. This rearrangement joins TRBV5-4 to TRBJ1-1; D may be TRBD1 (6 bases). The CDR3 totals 13 residues. The V and J ends lost 1 base and 4 bases respectively, with 8 bases between them. CDR1 and CDR2 (germline): SGHNT, YYREEE (reference sequence). This CDR3 is CASSLNRATEAFF. DNA of the CDR3: TGTGCCAGCAGCTTGAACAGGGCCACTGAAGCTTTCTTT. Filled out from reference TRBV5-4 and TRBJ1-1, the complete variable domain reads ETGVTQSPTHLIKTRGQQVTLRCSSQSGHNTVSWYQQALGQGPQFIFQYYREEENGRGNFPPRFSGLQFPNYSSELNVNALELDDSALYLCASSLNRATEAFFGQGTRLTVV.

This chain uses TRBV29-1 with TRBJ2-5; D gene uncertain. With 4 bases removed from V and 4 bases from J, the gap between germline ends came to 4 bases. CDR1 is SQVTM, CDR2 ANQGSEA, per germline. The CDR3 sequence is 10 residues long. In DNA, the CDR3 is TGCAGCGTTGGGAGAGAGACCCAGTACTTC. Translation: CSVGRETQYF.

The J gene is TRBJ2-7, the V gene TRBV2, with a tentative D call TRBD2 (6 bases). Germline-derived CDR1 and CDR2 are SNHLY and FYNNEI. The CDR3 runs 13 residues. V lost 6 bases, J lost 1 base, and 10 bases lay in between. The CDR3 loop is CASSGSASYEQYF. CDR3 in DNA: TGTGCCAGCAGCGGGAGCGCATCCTACGAGCAGTACTTC.

The chain has TRBV7-2 and TRBJ2-3, with 11 bases identical to TRBD2. Unmatched junction bases numbered 8, after V lost 5 bases and J lost 7 bases. Per the germline V gene, CDR1 is SGHTA and CDR2 is FQGNSA. CDR3 length equals 15 residues. The CDR3 sequence is CASSISLAGVNTQYF. In nucleotides, the CDR3 is TGTGCCAGCAGCATATCACTAGCGGGAGTAAATACGCAGTATTTT.

The chain employs TRBV2 and TRBJ2-1, with 10 bases fitting TRBD2. The junction had 11 bases not matched to a gene; V was cut back by 6 bases and J by 9 bases. Germline CDR1 reads SNHLY; CDR2 reads FYNNEI. The CDR3 has 15 residues. CDR3 nucleotide sequence: TGTGCCAGCAGGAGCAAGCGGGAGGGAAGGAGTGAGCAGTTCTTC. This translates into CASRSKREGRSEQFF.

CDR3 bases: TGTGCCAGCTCTGACGCGAAAGGGGTCGAGACCCAGTACTTC. Translating gives CASSDAKGVETQYF. The gene calls are TRBV28 and TRBJ2-5; tentatively, D is TRBD1 (5 bases). The V end was cut by 8 bases, the J end by 5 bases, with 18 bases between. CDR1 MDHEN and CDR2 SYDVKM come from the germline V gene. This CDR3 spans 14 amino acids.